These T cell receptor beta chains were read from a single sample in a study of cytomegalovirus exposure and HLA in healthy donors. The protocol was immunoSEQ multiplex PCR, while the TCRdb copy is restricted to in-frame clones and leaves out a portion. This table has 150,000 to 180,000 clones, under 85% appearing once. The material sequenced was PBMCs. These receptors were obtained from a young man in good health and CMV-seronegative. Each CDR3 is given with its conserved first and last residue. Some rows mark clone size as missing; the rest say once, few, many or name a class of expanded clone.

>TRBJ1-5|TRBV6-1|.
CASSRQVNQPQHF
>TRBJ2-7|TRBV7-6|.
CASSLCRRGQPPSYEQYF
>TRBJ1-2|TRBV4-1|.
CASSQDFQGTIRGYTF
>TRBJ2-2|TRBV7-3|few
CASSPQGTGELFF
>TRBJ2-3|TRBV2|.
CASSALLSTDTQYF
>TRBJ1-2|TRBV5-1|.
CASSVTGTRSYGYTF
>TRBJ1-4|TRBV6-1|.
CASSEAPRPRQGEKLFF
>TRBJ1-5|TRBV7-2|.
CASSHLTGSQNQPQHF
>TRBJ2-6|TRBV7-6|.
CASSRMSGANGLTF
>TRBJ2-3|TRBV27|.
CASSFRLGTDTQYF
>TRBJ1-1|TRBV7-2|once
CASSVASRAEAFF
>TRBJ1-2|TRBV6-5|.
CASSFGLLRGYGYTF
>TRBJ2-4|TRBV6-5|.
CASSYLLGHIQYF
>TRBJ2-3|TRBV28|.
CASSFFGTGNGASQYF
>TRBJ1-4|TRBV5-6|.
CASSSPGHTNEKLFF
>TRBJ2-5|TRBV5-1|few
CASSLNTGGTETQYF
>TRBJ2-7|TRBV11-2|.
CASSLDWGGDGGYEQYF